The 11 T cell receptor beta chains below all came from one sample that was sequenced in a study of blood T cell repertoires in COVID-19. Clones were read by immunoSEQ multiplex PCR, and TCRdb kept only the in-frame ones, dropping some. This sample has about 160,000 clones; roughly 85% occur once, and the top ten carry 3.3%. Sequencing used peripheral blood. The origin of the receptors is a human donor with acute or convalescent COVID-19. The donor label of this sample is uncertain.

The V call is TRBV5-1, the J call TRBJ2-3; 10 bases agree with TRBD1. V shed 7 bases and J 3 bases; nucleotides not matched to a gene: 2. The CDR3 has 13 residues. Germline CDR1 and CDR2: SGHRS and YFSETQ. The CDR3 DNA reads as TGCGCCAGCGGACAGGGGGGGACAGATACGCAGTATTTT. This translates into CASGQGGTDTQYF. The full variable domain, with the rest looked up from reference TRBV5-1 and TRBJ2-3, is KAGVTQTPRYLIKTRGQQVTLSCSPISGHRSVSWYQQTPGQGLQFLFEYFSETQRNKGNFPGRFSGRQFSNSRSEMNVSTLELGDSALYLCASGQGGTDTQYFGPGTRLTVL.

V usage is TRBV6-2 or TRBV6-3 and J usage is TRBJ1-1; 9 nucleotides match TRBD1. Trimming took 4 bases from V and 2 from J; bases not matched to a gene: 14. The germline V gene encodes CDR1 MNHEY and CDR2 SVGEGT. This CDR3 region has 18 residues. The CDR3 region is CASSFSPRDRVPNTEAFF. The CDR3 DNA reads TGTGCCAGCAGTTTCAGCCCCAGGGACAGGGTCCCAAACACTGAAGCTTTCTTT.

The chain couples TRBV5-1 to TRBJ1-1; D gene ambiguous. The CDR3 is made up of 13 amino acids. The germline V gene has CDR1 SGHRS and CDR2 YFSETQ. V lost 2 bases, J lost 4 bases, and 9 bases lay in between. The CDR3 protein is CASSFLGSTEAFF. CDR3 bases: TGCGCCAGCAGCTTCTTAGGGAGCACTGAAGCTTTCTTT.

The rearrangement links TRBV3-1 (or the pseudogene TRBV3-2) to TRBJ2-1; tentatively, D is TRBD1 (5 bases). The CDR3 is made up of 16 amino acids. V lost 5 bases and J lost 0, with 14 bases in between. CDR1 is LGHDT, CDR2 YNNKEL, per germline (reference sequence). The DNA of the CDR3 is TGTGCCAGCAGCGTTTCTCCAGGGCTCTCCTACAATGAGCAGTTCTTC. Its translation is CASSVSPGLSYNEQFF.

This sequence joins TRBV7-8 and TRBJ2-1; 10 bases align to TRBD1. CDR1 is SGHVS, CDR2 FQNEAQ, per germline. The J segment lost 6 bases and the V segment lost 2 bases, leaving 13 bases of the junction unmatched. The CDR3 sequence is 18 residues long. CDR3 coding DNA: TGTGCCAGCAGCTTACGTTCCGCAGACAGGGGGCTTAGCAATGAGCAGTTCTTC. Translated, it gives CASSLRSADRGLSNEQFF.

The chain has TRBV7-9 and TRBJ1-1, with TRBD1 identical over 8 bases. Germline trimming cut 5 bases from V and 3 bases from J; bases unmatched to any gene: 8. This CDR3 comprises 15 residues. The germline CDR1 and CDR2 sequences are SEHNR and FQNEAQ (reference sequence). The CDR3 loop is CASSTWTGSDTEAFF. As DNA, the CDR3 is TGTGCCAGCAGCACCTGGACAGGGAGCGACACTGAAGCTTTCTTT.

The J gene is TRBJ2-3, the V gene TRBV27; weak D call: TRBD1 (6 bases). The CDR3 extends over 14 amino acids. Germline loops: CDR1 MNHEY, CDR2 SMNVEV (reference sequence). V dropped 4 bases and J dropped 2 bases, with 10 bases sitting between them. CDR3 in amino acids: CASSSTGITDTQYF. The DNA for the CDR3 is TGTGCCAGCAGTTCCACAGGGATCACAGATACGCAGTATTTT.

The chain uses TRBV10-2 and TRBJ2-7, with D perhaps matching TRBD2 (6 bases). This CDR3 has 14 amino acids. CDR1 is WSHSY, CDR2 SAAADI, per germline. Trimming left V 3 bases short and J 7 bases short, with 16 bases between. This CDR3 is CASSELGGLREQYF. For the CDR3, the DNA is TGCGCCAGCAGTGAATTGGGAGGACTTAGGGAGCAGTACTTC.

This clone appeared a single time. The CDR3 DNA is TGCGCCAGCAGCTCCGGACTGTACTCCTATAATTCACCCCTCCACTTT. Its translation is CASSSGLYSYNSPLHF. The chain carries TRBV5-1 and TRBJ1-6; D not resolved. Germline assignment: CDR1 SGHRS and CDR2 YFSETQ. The CDR3 totals 16 residues. Trimming stripped 3 bases from V and 0 bases from J, with 10 bases between. Complete variable domain (other parts from reference TRBV5-1 and TRBJ1-6): KAGVTQTPRYLIKTRGQQVTLSCSPISGHRSVSWYQQTPGQGLQFLFEYFSETQRNKGNFPGRFSGRQFSNSRSEMNVSTLELGDSALYLCASSSGLYSYNSPLHFGNGTRLTVT.

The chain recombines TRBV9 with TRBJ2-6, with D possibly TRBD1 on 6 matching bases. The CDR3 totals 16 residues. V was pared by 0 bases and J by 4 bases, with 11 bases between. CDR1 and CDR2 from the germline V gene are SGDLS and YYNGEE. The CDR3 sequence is CASSVVGGDGANVLTF. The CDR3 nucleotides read TGTGCCAGCAGCGTAGTTGGGGGCGACGGGGCCAACGTCCTGACTTTC.

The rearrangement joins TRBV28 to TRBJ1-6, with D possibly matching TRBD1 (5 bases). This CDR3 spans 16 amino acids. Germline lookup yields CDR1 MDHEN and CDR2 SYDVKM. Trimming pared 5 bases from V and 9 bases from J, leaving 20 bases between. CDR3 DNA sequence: TGTGCCAGCAGTCCCCCTGGGGGGGATCGTGGTTCACCCCTCCACTTT. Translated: CASSPPGGDRGSPLHF.